The rows below give T cell receptor beta chains drawn from one sample of a study of persistence of HIV-infected CD4 T cells. Produced via immunoSEQ multiplex PCR; TCRdb's table is partial and in-frame only. The table shows about 30,000 clones, with approximately 70% occurring only once. No antigen has been assigned to these receptors. The specimen comprised CD4+ T cells sorted from PBMCs after approximately 19-hour stimulation, sampled from a patient who received antiretroviral therapy. The source of these receptors is an adult man with HIV who was CMV-seropositive. Each CDR3 is given with its conserved first and last residue. Each record gives: CDR3 DNA, CDR3 protein, V gene, J gene, clone size, D gene. The D gene is left open where the match is weak. The size entry is marked missing in some rows and otherwise reads once, few, many or a size class.

cdr3_nt: TGCGCCAGCAGCCAAGATGGGGGGCGAAACACCGGGGAGCTGTTTTTT; cdr3_aa: CASSQDGGRNTGELFF; v_call: TRBV4-1; j_call: TRBJ2-2; clone_size: few; d_call: NA
cdr3_nt: TGCGCCAGCAGCCAATTCGCCGGGGGCTACGAGCAGTACTTC; cdr3_aa: CASSQFAGGYEQYF; v_call: TRBV4-1; j_call: TRBJ2-7; clone_size: NA; d_call: NA
cdr3_nt: TGTGCCAGCAGCCCCGAGGAGACTAACTATGGCTACACCTTC; cdr3_aa: CASSPEETNYGYTF; v_call: TRBV7-9; j_call: TRBJ1-2; clone_size: once; d_call: NA
cdr3_nt: TGTGCCAGCAGCCATCAGGCCTCTGGAAACACCATATATTTT; cdr3_aa: CASSHQASGNTIYF; v_call: TRBV3-1/TRBV3-2; j_call: TRBJ1-3; clone_size: NA; d_call: NA
cdr3_nt: TGTGCCAGTATCCCCGGATCCTCTGGAAACACCATATATTTT; cdr3_aa: CASIPGSSGNTIYF; v_call: TRBV19; j_call: TRBJ1-3; clone_size: few; d_call: NA
cdr3_nt: TGCGCCAGCAGGGGCGACAGGGCCAGCTCCTACAATGAGCAGTTCTTC; cdr3_aa: CASRGDRASSYNEQFF; v_call: TRBV5-1; j_call: TRBJ2-1; clone_size: once; d_call: TRBD1
cdr3_nt: TGTGCCAGCAGCCCCTCGGGACAGGGGAATCAGCCCCAGCATTTT; cdr3_aa: CASSPSGQGNQPQHF; v_call: TRBV28; j_call: TRBJ1-5; clone_size: once; d_call: TRBD1
cdr3_nt: TGCGCCAGCACCCCCGGGACAGGGGACACCGGGGAGCTGTTTTTT; cdr3_aa: CASTPGTGDTGELFF; v_call: TRBV10-1; j_call: TRBJ2-2; clone_size: few; d_call: TRBD1
cdr3_nt: TGCGCCAGCAGCCAAAGGCGGGGCAACATGAACACTGAAGCTTTCTTT; cdr3_aa: CASSQRRGNMNTEAFF; v_call: TRBV4-1; j_call: TRBJ1-1; clone_size: NA; d_call: NA
cdr3_nt: TGTGCCAGCAGCCCCCGAGGAGGGGGGAACAATGAGCAGTTCTTC; cdr3_aa: CASSPRGGGNNEQFF; v_call: TRBV11-3; j_call: TRBJ2-1; clone_size: NA; d_call: NA
cdr3_nt: TGTGCCAGCAGCGTACGAAGGACAGGGGCCCACGAGCAGTACTTC; cdr3_aa: CASSVRRTGAHEQYF; v_call: TRBV6-5; j_call: TRBJ2-7; clone_size: NA; d_call: TRBD1
cdr3_nt: TGTGCCAGCAAAGCTGGGGACGGGTACGCTGAAGCTTTCTTT; cdr3_aa: CASKAGDGYAEAFF; v_call: TRBV28; j_call: TRBJ1-1; clone_size: NA; d_call: NA
cdr3_nt: TGTGCCAGCAGTGAAGTGAGGGGGGGGTACGAAAAACTGTTTTTT; cdr3_aa: CASSEVRGGYEKLFF; v_call: TRBV2; j_call: TRBJ1-4; clone_size: NA; d_call: NA
cdr3_nt: TGTGCCAGCAGCCCCCGGGACAGTACTACCGGGGAGCTGTTTTTT; cdr3_aa: CASSPRDSTTGELFF; v_call: TRBV5-5; j_call: TRBJ2-2; clone_size: NA; d_call: TRBD1
cdr3_nt: TGTGCCAGCAGTGAAGGGTCAGGCGGGCCATACGAGCAGTACTTC; cdr3_aa: CASSEGSGGPYEQYF; v_call: TRBV2; j_call: TRBJ2-7; clone_size: NA; d_call: NA
cdr3_nt: TGTGCCAGCAGCCCCGGACAGGCGTTGTACTATGGCTACACCTTC; cdr3_aa: CASSPGQALYYGYTF; v_call: TRBV6-6; j_call: TRBJ1-2; clone_size: NA; d_call: TRBD1
cdr3_nt: TGTGCCAGCAGCGTGGATGGACAGAGGAATCAGCCCCAGCATTTT; cdr3_aa: CASSVDGQRNQPQHF; v_call: TRBV9; j_call: TRBJ1-5; clone_size: NA; d_call: NA
cdr3_nt: TGTGCCAGCTCACCAGGGAGGGCCTACGAGCAGTACTTC; cdr3_aa: CASSPGRAYEQYF; v_call: TRBV18; j_call: TRBJ2-7; clone_size: few; d_call: TRBD2
cdr3_nt: TGCGCCAGCAGCTTGGAGGGACAGGGGGCAAACGGGGAGCTGTTTTTT; cdr3_aa: CASSLEGQGANGELFF; v_call: TRBV5-1; j_call: TRBJ2-2; clone_size: NA; d_call: TRBD1
cdr3_nt: TGTGCCAGTAGTACCCGGACCGAGTATGGCTACACCTTC; cdr3_aa: CASSTRTEYGYTF; v_call: TRBV19; j_call: TRBJ1-2; clone_size: few; d_call: NA
cdr3_nt: TGTGCCAGCAGCCAAGGGGGGCGGGGTCCCTACGAGCAGTACTTC; cdr3_aa: CASSQGGRGPYEQYF; v_call: TRBV3-1/TRBV3-2; j_call: TRBJ2-7; clone_size: medium-sized; d_call: NA
cdr3_nt: TGTGCCAGCTCACCAGGGGCCAATGAGCAGTTCTTC; cdr3_aa: CASSPGANEQFF; v_call: TRBV18; j_call: TRBJ2-1; clone_size: NA; d_call: NA
cdr3_nt: TGCGCCAGCAGCCTTAACGACCAGGGGCCCCAGCATTTT; cdr3_aa: CASSLNDQGPQHF; v_call: TRBV5-1; j_call: TRBJ1-5; clone_size: NA; d_call: NA
cdr3_nt: TGTGCCTGGAGTAATAGGGGACAGGGACAGCCCCAGCATTTT; cdr3_aa: CAWSNRGQGQPQHF; v_call: TRBV30; j_call: TRBJ1-5; clone_size: NA; d_call: TRBD1
cdr3_nt: TGCAGCGTGGGACTCAACACCGGGGAGCTGTTTTTT; cdr3_aa: CSVGLNTGELFF; v_call: TRBV29-1; j_call: TRBJ2-2; clone_size: NA; d_call: NA
cdr3_nt: TGCGCCAGCAGCACCTCGGGACAGGCTCAGGTCCTGACTTTC; cdr3_aa: CASSTSGQAQVLTF; v_call: TRBV5-1; j_call: TRBJ2-6; clone_size: NA; d_call: TRBD1
cdr3_nt: TGTGCCAGCAGCTTGCCCCCGCGGAGCTACGAGCAGTACTTC; cdr3_aa: CASSLPPRSYEQYF; v_call: TRBV5-5; j_call: TRBJ2-7; clone_size: NA; d_call: NA
cdr3_nt: TGTGCCAGCAAAAAGTCCGCAGGACAGGGGGCGCTTGGGGCCAACGTCCTGACTTTC; cdr3_aa: CASKKSAGQGALGANVLTF; v_call: TRBV2; j_call: TRBJ2-6; clone_size: NA; d_call: TRBD1
cdr3_nt: TGCGCCAGCACCCTTACGCAGTCTGACACCGGGGAGCTGTTTTTT; cdr3_aa: CASTLTQSDTGELFF; v_call: TRBV5-1; j_call: TRBJ2-2; clone_size: NA; d_call: NA
cdr3_nt: TGCACCAGCAGCCAACCCCAGGCGGGGGGCACAGATACGCAGTATTTT; cdr3_aa: CTSSQPQAGGTDTQYF; v_call: TRBV1; j_call: TRBJ2-3; clone_size: NA; d_call: NA
cdr3_nt: TGTGCCAGCAGTGAAGTAGGAGGGAGACAGGGGAACTACGAGCAGTACTTC; cdr3_aa: CASSEVGGRQGNYEQYF; v_call: TRBV2; j_call: TRBJ2-7; clone_size: NA; d_call: TRBD1
cdr3_nt: TGTGCCAGCAGTTTAGACAGGGTTAGAAACATTCAGTACTTC; cdr3_aa: CASSLDRVRNIQYF; v_call: TRBV28; j_call: TRBJ2-4; clone_size: NA; d_call: TRBD1
cdr3_nt: TGTGCTTCTCGGCGGGGACAGGTAAACAATGAGCAGTTCTTC; cdr3_aa: CASRRGQVNNEQFF; v_call: TRBV25-1; j_call: TRBJ2-1; clone_size: NA; d_call: TRBD1
cdr3_nt: TGTGCCAGCAGTTTAAGAGGGAACTATGGCTACACCTTC; cdr3_aa: CASSLRGNYGYTF; v_call: TRBV12-3/TRBV12-4; j_call: TRBJ1-2; clone_size: NA; d_call: NA
cdr3_nt: TGTGCCAGCAGTTTAGGGACAGCGGCTTCACCCCTCCACTTT; cdr3_aa: CASSLGTAASPLHF; v_call: TRBV27; j_call: TRBJ1-6; clone_size: NA; d_call: TRBD1
cdr3_nt: TGTGCCAGCAGTTTGGACAGGGGGCGCGGGACAGATACGCAGTATTTT; cdr3_aa: CASSLDRGRGTDTQYF; v_call: TRBV6-5; j_call: TRBJ2-3; clone_size: few; d_call: TRBD1
cdr3_nt: TGTGCCAGCAGTGAAGCTTTGGGGGCAGGCTATGGCTACACCTTC; cdr3_aa: CASSEALGAGYGYTF; v_call: TRBV2; j_call: TRBJ1-2; clone_size: NA; d_call: NA
cdr3_nt: TGTGCCAGCAGCTTTTTGGGATTGCGGGACTATGGCTACACCTTC; cdr3_aa: CASSFLGLRDYGYTF; v_call: TRBV7-9; j_call: TRBJ1-2; clone_size: NA; d_call: NA
cdr3_nt: TGTGCCAGTAGTAGAGAGGGACAGTCTAATCAGCCCCAGCATTTT; cdr3_aa: CASSREGQSNQPQHF; v_call: TRBV19; j_call: TRBJ1-5; clone_size: once; d_call: TRBD1
cdr3_nt: TGTGCCAGCACCCCTGGGACGGCGTCCTACGAGCAGTACTTC; cdr3_aa: CASTPGTASYEQYF; v_call: TRBV28; j_call: TRBJ2-7; clone_size: NA; d_call: NA
cdr3_nt: TGCAGCGTTGCGGGGGATAGCAATCAGCCCCAGCATTTT; cdr3_aa: CSVAGDSNQPQHF; v_call: TRBV29-1; j_call: TRBJ1-5; clone_size: NA; d_call: NA
cdr3_nt: TGTGCCAGCAGTTGGGGACAGGGGAGCAATCAGCCCCAGCATTTT; cdr3_aa: CASSWGQGSNQPQHF; v_call: TRBV6-5; j_call: TRBJ1-5; clone_size: NA; d_call: TRBD1